This T cell receptor beta chain was found in a study of cytomegalovirus exposure and HLA in healthy donors. Study-wide findings and caveats: Reports indicate that TCR beta sequences accurately predicted the HLA-A and HLA-B alleles of most subjects. Analysis was carried out at a later point, and it linked a missense DCLRE1C variant to TCR beta V- and J-gene trimming.

The primer mix had 60 Vbeta and 13 Jbeta primers. Using immunoSEQ multiplex PCR, the repertoire was profiled, and TCRdb retains in-frame clones only, with some absent. Of roughly 200,000 clones in the sample, over 75% were seen once. To note about this clone: Its antigen is as yet unknown.

Looked up from germline, CDR1 is SNHLY and CDR2 is FYNNEI. V trimming: 5 bases; J trimming: 2 bases; junction bases outside the gene matches: 6. The CDR3 covers 16 residues. The clonotype comes from a woman aged 45-60 years in good health and CMV-seronegative. This chain uses TRBV2 with TRBJ1-5; 10 bases are shared with TRBD1. The source material was PBMCs. CDR3 amino acids: CASSKRGTGGNQPQHF. CDR3 coding DNA: TGTGCCAGCAGTAAACGCGGGACAGGGGGCAATCAGCCCCAGCATTTT. Variable domain in full (rest from reference TRBV2 and TRBJ1-5): EPEVTQTPSHQVTQMGQEVILRCVPISNHLYFYWYRQILGQKVEFLVSFYNNEISEKSEIFDDQFSVERPDGSNFTLKIRSTKLEDSAMYFCASSKRGTGGNQPQHFGDGTRLSIL.